This T cell receptor beta chain was identified during a study of T cells in Graves' hyperthyroidism and ophthalmopathy. Whole-study findings and limits: Ophthalmopathy could be told apart from stable hyperthyroidism with a 13 V-J model.

RNA transcripts were the template for amplifying TCR beta CDR3 regions. The study used the HTBI primer set for a first-round RT-PCR of the TCR CDR3. TCRdb called the multiplex PCR reads again in MiXCR, with one record for every CDR3 protein. The table has over 500,000 distinct CDR3 sequences, 14% seen once. The CDR3 spans 15 residues. The trim removed 2 bases at V and 7 bases at J, leaving 11 bases unmatched. Germline lookup yields CDR1 SGHRS and CDR2 YFSETQ. Remarks on this clonotype: Its antigen remains unidentified.

Absence of ophthalmopathy progression within 18 months defined stable Graves' hyperthyroidism. The origin of this receptor is a middle-aged woman with Graves' hyperthyroidism. The V call is TRBV5-1, the J call TRBJ1-2, with 7 bases matching TRBD1. The sample comprised blood. The CDR3 here is CASSLQGTVVGGYTF. The CDR3 nucleotides are TGCGCCAGCAGCTTACAGGGGACAGTGGTAGGTGGCTACACCTTC.